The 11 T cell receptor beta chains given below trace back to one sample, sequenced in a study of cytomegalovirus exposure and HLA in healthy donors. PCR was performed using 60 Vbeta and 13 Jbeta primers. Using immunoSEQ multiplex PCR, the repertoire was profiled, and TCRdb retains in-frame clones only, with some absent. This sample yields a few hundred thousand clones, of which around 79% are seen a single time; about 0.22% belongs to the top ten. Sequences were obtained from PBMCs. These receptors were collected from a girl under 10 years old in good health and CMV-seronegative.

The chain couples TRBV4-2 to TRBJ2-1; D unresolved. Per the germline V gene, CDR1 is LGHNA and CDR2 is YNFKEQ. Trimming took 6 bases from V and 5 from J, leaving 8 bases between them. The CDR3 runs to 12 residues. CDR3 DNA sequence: TGTGCCAGCAGGGCATCCAACAATGAGCAGTTCTTC. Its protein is CASRASNNEQFF.

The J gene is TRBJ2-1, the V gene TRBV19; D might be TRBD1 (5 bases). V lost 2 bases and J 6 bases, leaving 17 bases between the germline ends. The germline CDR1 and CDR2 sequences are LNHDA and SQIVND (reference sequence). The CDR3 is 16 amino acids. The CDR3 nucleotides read TGTGCCAGTAGTATACCAGGGATCTGGGGTTCCAATGAGCAGTTCTTC. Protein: CASSIPGIWGSNEQFF.

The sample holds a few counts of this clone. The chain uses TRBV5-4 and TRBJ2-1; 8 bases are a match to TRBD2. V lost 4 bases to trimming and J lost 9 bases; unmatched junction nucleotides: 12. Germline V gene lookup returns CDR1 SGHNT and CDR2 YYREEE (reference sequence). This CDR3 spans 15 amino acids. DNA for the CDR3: TGTGCCAGCAGCCCCGCCGGGACTAGATCCGGTGAGCAGTTCTTC. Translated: CASSPAGTRSGEQFF.

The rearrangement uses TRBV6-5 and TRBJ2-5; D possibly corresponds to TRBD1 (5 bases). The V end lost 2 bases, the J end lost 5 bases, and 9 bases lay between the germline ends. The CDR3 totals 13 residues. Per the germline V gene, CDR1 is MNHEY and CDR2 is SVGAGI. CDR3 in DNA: TGTGCCAGCAGTTACGGTGGGGCCGAGACCCAGTACTTC. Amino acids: CASSYGGAETQYF.

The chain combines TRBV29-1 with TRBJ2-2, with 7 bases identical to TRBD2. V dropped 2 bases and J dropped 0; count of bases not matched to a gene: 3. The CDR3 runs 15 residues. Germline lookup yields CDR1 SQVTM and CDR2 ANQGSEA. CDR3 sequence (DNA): TGCAGCGTTGAACTGCGGGGGACGAACACCGGGGAGCTGTTTTTT. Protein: CSVELRGTNTGELFF.

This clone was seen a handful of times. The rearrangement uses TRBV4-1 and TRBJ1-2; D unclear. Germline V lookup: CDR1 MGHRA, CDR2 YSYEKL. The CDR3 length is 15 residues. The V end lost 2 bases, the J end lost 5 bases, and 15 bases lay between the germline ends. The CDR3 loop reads CASSQLSAGKYGYTF. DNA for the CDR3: TGCGCCAGCAGCCAATTATCGGCAGGAAAATATGGCTACACCTTC.

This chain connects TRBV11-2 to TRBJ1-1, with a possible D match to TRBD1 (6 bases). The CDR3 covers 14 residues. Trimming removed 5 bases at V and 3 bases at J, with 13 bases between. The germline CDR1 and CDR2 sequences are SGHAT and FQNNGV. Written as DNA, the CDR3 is TGTGCCAGCAGCCAACTTAGGGGGTACACTGAAGCTTTCTTT. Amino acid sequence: CASSQLRGYTEAFF.

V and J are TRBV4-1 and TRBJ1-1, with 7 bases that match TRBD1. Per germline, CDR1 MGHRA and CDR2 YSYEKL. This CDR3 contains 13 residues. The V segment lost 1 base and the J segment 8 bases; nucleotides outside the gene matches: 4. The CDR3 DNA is TGCGCCAGCAGCCAAGTGGGCAGGGGGGAAGCTTTCTTT. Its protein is CASSQVGRGEAFF.

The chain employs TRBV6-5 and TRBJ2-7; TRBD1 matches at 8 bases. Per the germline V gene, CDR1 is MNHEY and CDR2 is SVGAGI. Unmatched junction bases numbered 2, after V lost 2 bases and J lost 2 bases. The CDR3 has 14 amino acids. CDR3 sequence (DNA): TGTGCCAGCAGTTACCGGGACAGGACCTACGAGCAGTACTTC. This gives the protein CASSYRDRTYEQYF.

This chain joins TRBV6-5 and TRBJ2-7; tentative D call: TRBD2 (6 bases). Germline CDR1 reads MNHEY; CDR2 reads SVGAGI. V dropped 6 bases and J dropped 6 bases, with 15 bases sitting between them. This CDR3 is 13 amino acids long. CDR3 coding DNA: TGTGCCAGCAGCGATGGAGGGTTGATCGAGCAGTACTTC. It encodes CASSDGGLIEQYF.

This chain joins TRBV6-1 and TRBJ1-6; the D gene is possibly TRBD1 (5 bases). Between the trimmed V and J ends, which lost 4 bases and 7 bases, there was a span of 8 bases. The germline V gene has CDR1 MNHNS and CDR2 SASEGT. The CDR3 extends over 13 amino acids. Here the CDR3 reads CASSGQNNSPLHF. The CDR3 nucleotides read TGTGCCAGCAGTGGACAGAACAATTCACCCCTCCACTTT.